Listed below are T cell receptor beta chains from one sample, sequenced in a study of T cell clonotyping in hematopoietic cell transplantation. Sequenced by immunoSEQ multiplex PCR; TCRdb stores in-frame clones only, minus some. The table has roughly 27,000 clones, approximately 96% seen once. The sample consisted of peripheral blood mononuclear cells. The receptor set was obtained from a man aged 45 to 65 in good health. Some clones in this sample may be carry-over from other donors' samples. Both conserved end residues are part of each CDR3. D genes are given only for firm matches. Clone size, where shown, is once, few, many, or a class for clones that have expanded.

>.|17|TRBV7-9|TRBJ1-6|.
CASSLGTKASYNSPLHF
TGTGCCAGCAGCTTAGGGACAAAAGCCTCCTATAATTCACCCCTCCACTTT
>.|14|TRBV30|TRBJ1-5|.
CAWSVSGSNQPQHF
TGTGCCTGGAGTGTATCAGGGAGCAATCAGCCCCAGCATTTT
>.|13|TRBV7-9|TRBJ1-2|.
CASDNPPGGRLSF
TGTGCCAGCGACAATCCGCCCGGGGGTCGGCTTTCCTTC
>.|12|TRBV27|TRBJ1-1|.
CASRTENTEAFF
TGTGCCAGCCGGACGGAAAACACTGAAGCTTTCTTT
>.|12|TRBV29-1|TRBJ1-5|once
CSVAGNNQPQHF
TGCAGCGTTGCTGGGAACAATCAGCCCCAGCATTTT
>.|11|TRBV28|TRBJ2-7|.
CASSALYEQYF
TGTGCCAGCAGCGCCCTCTACGAGCAGTACTTC
>.|16|TRBV30|TRBJ2-2|.
CAWSTRQEMNTGELFF
TGTGCCTGGAGTACTAGACAGGAGATGAACACCGGGGAGCTGTTTTTT
>.|13|TRBV19|TRBJ1-5|.
CASQVTGNQPQHF
TGTGCCAGTCAGGTAACGGGCAATCAGCCCCAGCATTTT
>.|14|TRBV29-1|TRBJ1-2|.
CSVLQGAANYGYTF
TGCAGCGTCTTACAGGGCGCAGCTAACTATGGCTACACCTTC
>.|12|TRBV29-1|TRBJ1-4|.
CSVEGPNEKLFF
TGCAGCGTTGAGGGTCCTAATGAAAAACTGTTTTTT
>.|10|TRBV30|TRBJ2-7|.
CAARDYEQYF
TGTGCCGCCCGGGACTACGAGCAGTACTTC
>.|19|TRBV23-1|TRBJ1-2|.
CASSLGQIPFHDLNYGYTF
TGCGCCAGCAGTCTAGGACAGATTCCCTTCCACGATTTGAACTATGGCTACACCTTC
>.|12|TRBV16|TRBJ1-2|.
CASSPGPYGYTF
TGTGCCAGCAGCCCCGGACCGTATGGCTACACCTTC
>.|13|TRBV5-6|TRBJ2-7|.
CASSRRGLREQYF
TGTGCCAGCAGCCGGAGGGGATTGCGGGAGCAGTACTTC
>.|15|TRBV5-6|TRBJ1-3|.
CASSWPGQTGNTIYF
TGTGCCAGCAGCTGGCCCGGCCAAACTGGAAACACCATATATTTT
>.|15|TRBV11-2|TRBJ1-1|.
CASSWTRTGFPEAFF
TGTGCCAGCAGCTGGACCCGCACAGGGTTTCCTGAAGCTTTCTTT
>TRBD1|15|TRBV7-2|TRBJ2-7|.
CASSFSGTGGYEQYF
TGTGCCAGCAGCTTTTCCGGGACAGGGGGATACGAGCAGTACTTC
>TRBD1|11|TRBV23-1|TRBJ1-3|.
CASSQWGTGYF
TGCGCCAGCAGTCAATGGGGGACAGGTTATTTT
>.|15|TRBV5-4|TRBJ1-5|.
CASSFGGRSNQPQHF
TGTGCCAGCAGCTTTGGAGGAAGGAGCAATCAGCCCCAGCATTTT
>.|14|TRBV5-1|TRBJ1-2|once
CASSLVGDYYGYTF
TGCGCCAGCAGCTTGGTTGGGGATTACTATGGCTACACCTTC
>.|13|TRBV9|TRBJ2-7|.
CASSTAGGGEQYF
TGTGCCAGCAGCACCGCCGGGGGCGGCGAGCAGTACTTC
>.|11|TRBV2|TRBJ1-1|.
CASRANTEAFF
TGTGCCAGCAGGGCTAACACTGAAGCTTTCTTT
>.|16|TRBV2|TRBJ2-2|.
CASSPNRAGVTGELFF
TGTGCCAGCAGTCCCAACAGGGCAGGGGTGACCGGGGAGCTGTTTTTT
>TRBD1|15|TRBV5-6|TRBJ1-5|.
CASTRTGTGNQPQHF
TGTGCCAGCACCCGGACCGGGACAGGGAATCAGCCCCAGCATTTT
>.|15|TRBV14|TRBJ2-5|.
CASSQDRNVQETQYF
TGTGCCAGCAGCCAAGATAGGAACGTTCAAGAGACCCAGTACTTC